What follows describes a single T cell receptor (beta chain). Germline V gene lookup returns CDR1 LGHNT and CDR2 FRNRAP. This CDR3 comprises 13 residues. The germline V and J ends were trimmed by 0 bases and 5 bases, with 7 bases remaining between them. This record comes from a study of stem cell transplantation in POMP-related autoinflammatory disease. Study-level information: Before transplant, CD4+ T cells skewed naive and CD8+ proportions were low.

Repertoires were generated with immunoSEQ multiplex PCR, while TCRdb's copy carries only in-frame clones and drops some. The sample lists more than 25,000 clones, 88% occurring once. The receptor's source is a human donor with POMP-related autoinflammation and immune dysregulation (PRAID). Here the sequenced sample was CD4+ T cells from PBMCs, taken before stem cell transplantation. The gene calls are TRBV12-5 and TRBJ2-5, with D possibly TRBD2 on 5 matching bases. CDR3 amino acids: CASGLVPGETQYF. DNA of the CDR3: TGTGCTAGTGGTTTGGTACCGGGGGAGACCCAGTACTTC.